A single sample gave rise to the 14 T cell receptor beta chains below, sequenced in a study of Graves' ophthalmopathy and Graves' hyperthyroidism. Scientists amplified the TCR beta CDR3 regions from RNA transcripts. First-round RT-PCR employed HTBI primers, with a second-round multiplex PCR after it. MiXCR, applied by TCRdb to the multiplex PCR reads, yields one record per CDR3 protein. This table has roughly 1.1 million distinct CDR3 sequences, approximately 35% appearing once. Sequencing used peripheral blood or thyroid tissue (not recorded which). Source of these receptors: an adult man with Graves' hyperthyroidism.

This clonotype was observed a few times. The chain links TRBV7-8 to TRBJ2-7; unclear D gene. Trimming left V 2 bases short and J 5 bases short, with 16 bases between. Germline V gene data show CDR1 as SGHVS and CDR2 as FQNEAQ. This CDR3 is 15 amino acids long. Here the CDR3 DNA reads TGTGCCAGCAGCTTATTCGACCACGCGACGGACGAGCAGTACTTC. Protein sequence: CASSLFDHATDEQYF.

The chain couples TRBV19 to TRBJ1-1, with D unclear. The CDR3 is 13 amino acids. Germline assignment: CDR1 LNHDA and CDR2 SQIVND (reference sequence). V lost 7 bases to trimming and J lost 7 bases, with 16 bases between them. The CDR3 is CASNPGGRDEAFF. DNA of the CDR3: TGTGCCAGTAACCCTGGCGGCAGAGATGAAGCTTTCTTT.

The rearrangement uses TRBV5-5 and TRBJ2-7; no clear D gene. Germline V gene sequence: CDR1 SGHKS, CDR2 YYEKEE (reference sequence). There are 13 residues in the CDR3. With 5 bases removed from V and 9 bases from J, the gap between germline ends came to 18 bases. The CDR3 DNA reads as TGTGCCAGCAGTTTCGGCCAGGCTAGTTGGCAGTACTTC. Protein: CASSFGQASWQYF.

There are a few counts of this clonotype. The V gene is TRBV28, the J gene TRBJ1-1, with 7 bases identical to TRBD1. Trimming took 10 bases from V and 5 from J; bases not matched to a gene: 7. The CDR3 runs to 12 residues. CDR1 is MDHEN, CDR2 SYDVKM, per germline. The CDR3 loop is CATNRGATEAFF. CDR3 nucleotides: TGTGCCACAAACAGGGGTGCGACTGAAGCTTTCTTT.

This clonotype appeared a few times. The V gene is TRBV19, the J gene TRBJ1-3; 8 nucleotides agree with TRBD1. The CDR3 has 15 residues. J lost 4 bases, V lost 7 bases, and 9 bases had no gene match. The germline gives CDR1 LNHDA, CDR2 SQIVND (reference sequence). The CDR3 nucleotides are TGTGCCAGTACCCCCGGGGCAGGGGGCGGAAACACCATATATTTT. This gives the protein CASTPGAGGGNTIYF.

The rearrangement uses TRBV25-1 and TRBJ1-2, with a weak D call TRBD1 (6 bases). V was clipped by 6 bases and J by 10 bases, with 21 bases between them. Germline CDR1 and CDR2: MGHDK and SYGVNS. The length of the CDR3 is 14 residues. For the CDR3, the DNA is TGTGCCAGCAGCGTTGAAGGGGGGGCAGCCCACTACACCTTC. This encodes CASSVEGGAAHYTF.

This CDR3 is CASSVWGRSSYEQYF. CDR3 DNA sequence: TGTGCCAGCAGTGTGTGGGGCAGGAGCTCCTACGAGCAGTACTTC. The chain couples TRBV6-5 to TRBJ2-7; TRBD1 is a possible D gene (5 bases). Germline CDR1 and CDR2: MNHEY and SVGAGI. Trimming shortened V by 5 bases and J by 0 bases, and 14 bases separated the two germline ends. This CDR3 region has 15 residues.

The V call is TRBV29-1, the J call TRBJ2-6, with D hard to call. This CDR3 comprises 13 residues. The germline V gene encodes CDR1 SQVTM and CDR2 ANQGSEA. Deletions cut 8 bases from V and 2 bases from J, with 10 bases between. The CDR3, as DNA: TGCAGCAGCCAAGGTGCTGGGGCCAACGTCCTGACTTTC. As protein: CSSQGAGANVLTF.

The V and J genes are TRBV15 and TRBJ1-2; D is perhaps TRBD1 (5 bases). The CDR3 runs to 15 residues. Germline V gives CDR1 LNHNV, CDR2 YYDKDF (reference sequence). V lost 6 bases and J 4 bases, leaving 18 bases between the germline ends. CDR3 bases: TGTGCCACCAGAAGACAAGTATCGGGGGGCTATGGCTACACCTTC. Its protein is CATRRQVSGGYGYTF.

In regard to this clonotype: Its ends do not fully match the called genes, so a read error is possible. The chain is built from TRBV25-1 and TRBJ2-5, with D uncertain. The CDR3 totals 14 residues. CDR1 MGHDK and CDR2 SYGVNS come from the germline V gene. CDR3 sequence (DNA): TGCGCCAGCAGTGATACACCTCTCCAAGAGACCCAGTACTTC. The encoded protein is CASSDTPLQETQYF.

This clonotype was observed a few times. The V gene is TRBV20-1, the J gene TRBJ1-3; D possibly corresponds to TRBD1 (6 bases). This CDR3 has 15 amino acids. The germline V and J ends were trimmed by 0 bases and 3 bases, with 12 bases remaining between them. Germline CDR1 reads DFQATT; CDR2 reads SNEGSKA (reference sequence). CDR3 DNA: TGCAGTGCTAGAGATTTAGGGGGGGTTGGAAACACCATATATTTT. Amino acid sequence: CSARDLGGVGNTIYF.

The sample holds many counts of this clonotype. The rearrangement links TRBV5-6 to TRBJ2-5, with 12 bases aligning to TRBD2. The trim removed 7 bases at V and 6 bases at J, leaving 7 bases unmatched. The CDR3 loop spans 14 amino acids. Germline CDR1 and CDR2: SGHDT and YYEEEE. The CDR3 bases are TGTGCCAGCCAACGACTAGCGGGAGTTAAGACCCAGTACTTC. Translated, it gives CASQRLAGVKTQYF.

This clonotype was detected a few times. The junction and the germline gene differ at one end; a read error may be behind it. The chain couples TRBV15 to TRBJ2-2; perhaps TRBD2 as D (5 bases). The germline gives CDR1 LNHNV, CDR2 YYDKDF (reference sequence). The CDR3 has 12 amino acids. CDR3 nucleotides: TGTGTCACCAGAGGAGGCACCGGGGAGCTGTTTTTT. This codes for CVTRGGTGELFF.

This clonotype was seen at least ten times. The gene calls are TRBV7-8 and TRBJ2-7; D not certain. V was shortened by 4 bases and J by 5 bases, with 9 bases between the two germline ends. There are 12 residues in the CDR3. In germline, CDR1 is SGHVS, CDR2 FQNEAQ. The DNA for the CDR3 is TGTGCCAGCAGCTCCCACCCGGACGAGCAGTACTTC. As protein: CASSSHPDEQYF.